What follows are 19 T cell receptor beta chains derived from one specimen sequenced in a study of OX40 agonist ivuxolimab in advanced cancers. Profiled with immunoSEQ multiplex PCR; TCRdb holds only in-frame clones, not every one. In the table there are over 40,000 clones, about 82% of which are singletons. Here the sequenced sample was CD4+ or CD8+ T cells sorted from blood, taken in a trial of the OX40 agonist ivuxolimab. These receptor sequences come from an adult with an advanced solid tumor such as melanoma, head and neck, liver or kidney cancer.

V is TRBV7-6 and J is TRBJ1-2; TRBD1 matches 11 bases. This CDR3 spans 14 amino acids. With 4 bases clipped from V and 8 bases from J, the junction kept 6 bases outside the gene matches. Germline CDR1 reads SGHVS; CDR2 reads FNYEAQ. The CDR3 reads CASSSWRTGGGYTF. The DNA of the CDR3 is TGTGCCAGCAGCTCCTGGCGGACAGGGGGCGGCTACACCTTC. Variable domain in full (rest from reference TRBV7-6 and TRBJ1-2): GAGVSQSPRYKVTKRGQDVALRCDPISGHVSLYWYRQALGQGPEFLTYFNYEAQQDKSGLPNDRFSAERPEGSISTLTIQRTEQRDSAMYRCASSSWRTGGGYTFGSGTRLTVV.

V is TRBV7-6 and J is TRBJ2-7, with D tentatively TRBD1 (6 bases). Germline V gene sequence: CDR1 SGHVS, CDR2 FNYEAQ. CDR3 length: 14 amino acids. The V gene lost 0 bases and the J gene lost 4 bases, with 10 bases spanning the gap. The CDR3, as DNA: TGTGCCAGCAGCTTAGCCGACAGGTCTTACGAGCAGTACTTC. The encoded protein is CASSLADRSYEQYF. Full variable domain (rest looked up from reference TRBV7-6 and TRBJ2-7): GAGVSQSPRYKVTKRGQDVALRCDPISGHVSLYWYRQALGQGPEFLTYFNYEAQQDKSGLPNDRFSAERPEGSISTLTIQRTEQRDSAMYRCASSLADRSYEQYFGPGTRLTVT.

J is TRBJ1-4 and V is TRBV2, with TRBD1 matching over 8 bases. With 6 bases clipped from V and 8 bases from J, the junction kept 5 bases outside the gene matches. CDR3 length equals 13 residues. Per germline, CDR1 SNHLY and CDR2 FYNNEI. The CDR3 protein is CASRGQVGEKLFF. CDR3 bases: TGTGCCAGCAGGGGACAGGTGGGCGAAAAACTGTTTTTT.

The rearrangement joins TRBV30 to TRBJ2-1; TRBD1 is a possible D gene (5 bases). This CDR3 spans 15 amino acids. Trimming shortened V by 2 bases and J by 10 bases, and 21 bases separated the two germline ends. Germline-derived CDR1 and CDR2 are GTSNPN and SVGIG (reference sequence). The CDR3 spells CAWSRQLGSLKEQFF. CDR3 in DNA: TGTGCCTGGAGTAGACAGTTGGGCTCTTTAAAGGAGCAGTTCTTC.

The rearrangement joins TRBV5-4 to TRBJ2-5; 7 nucleotides line up with TRBD2. This CDR3 comprises 17 residues. Trimming removed 0 bases from V and 3 bases from J; junction bases left unmatched: 11. CDR1 SGHNT and CDR2 YYREEE come from the germline V gene (reference sequence). The CDR3 loop is CASSLVGRMGPKETQYF. CDR3 DNA sequence: TGTGCCAGCAGCTTGGTCGGGAGGATGGGTCCAAAAGAGACCCAGTACTTC.

The chain carries TRBV6-4 and TRBJ2-7, with 13 bases aligning to TRBD2. The CDR3 sequence is 19 residues long. Germline-derived CDR1 and CDR2 are MRHNA and SNTAGT. V gave up 4 bases and J gave up 0 bases; unmatched junction bases: 12. The CDR3: CASSAPGTSGNPSSYEQYF. CDR3 nucleotides: TGTGCCAGCAGTGCCCCCGGGACTAGCGGGAACCCAAGCTCCTACGAGCAGTACTTC.

This clone was detected only a few times. The chain carries TRBV15 and TRBJ2-5; no firm D call. The CDR3 is 14 residues long. With 1 base removed from V and 4 bases from J, the gap between germline ends came to 10 bases. CDR1 is LNHNV and CDR2 is YYDKDF in the germline V gene (reference sequence). The CDR3 DNA sequence: TGTGCCACCAGCAGAGGAAGGGTTGGAGAGACCCAGTACTTC. Protein: CATSRGRVGETQYF. Full variable domain (outside the CDR3, taken from reference TRBV15 and TRBJ2-5): DAMVIQNPRYQVTQFGKPVTLSCSQTLNHNVMYWYQQKSSQAPKLLFHYYDKDFNNEADTPDNFQSRRPNTSFCFLDIRSPGLGDTAMYLCATSRGRVGETQYFGPGTRLLVL.

The CDR3 region has the DNA TGTGCCTGGAATAAAGGGGGTTTAGGAGTAAATCAGCCCCAGCATTTT. This sequence encodes CAWNKGGLGVNQPQHF. The V gene is TRBV30, the J gene TRBJ1-5, with TRBD1 as a possible D gene (6 bases). V was shortened by 4 bases and J by 4 bases, with 20 bases between the two germline ends. The CDR3 sequence is 16 residues long. The germline CDR1 and CDR2 sequences are GTSNPN and SVGIG (reference sequence). Full variable domain (outside the CDR3, taken from reference TRBV30 and TRBJ1-5): SQTIHQWPATLVQPVGSPLSLECTVEGTSNPNLYWYRQAAGRGLQLLFYSVGIGQISSEVPQNLSASRPQDRQFILSSKKLLLSDSGFYLCAWNKGGLGVNQPQHFGDGTRLSIL.

J is TRBJ2-2 and V is TRBV19; the match to TRBD2 covers 8 bases. Germline V gene data show CDR1 as LNHDA and CDR2 as SQIVND (reference sequence). Trimming took 7 bases from V and 7 from J; bases not matched to a gene: 5. The CDR3 contains 13 residues. CDR3 in amino acids: CASTGRVNGELFF. As DNA, the CDR3 is TGTGCCAGTACCGGGAGGGTGAACGGGGAGCTGTTTTTT.

The rearrangement links TRBV10-3 to TRBJ2-5; D tentatively fits TRBD1 or TRBD2 (5 bases each). The CDR3 length is 13 residues. With 4 bases removed from V and 2 bases from J, the gap between germline ends came to 8 bases. Germline-derived CDR1 and CDR2 are ENHRY and SYGVKD. The CDR3 nucleotides are TGTGCCATCAGTGGAGGGGTTCAAGAGACCCAGTACTTC. Its translation is CAISGGVQETQYF.

In DNA form, the CDR3 reads TGTGCCTTATCCACGGCCGATGAGCAGTTCTTC. Translation: CALSTADEQFF. This chain joins TRBV30 and TRBJ2-1, with unresolved D. Per the germline V gene, CDR1 is GTSNPN and CDR2 is SVGIG (reference sequence). The length of the CDR3 is 11 residues. Trimming stripped 7 bases from V and 8 bases from J, with 12 bases between.

The chain employs TRBV6-5 and TRBJ2-7, with D tentatively TRBD1 or TRBD2 (5 bases each). This CDR3 has 15 amino acids. V lost 6 bases to trimming and J lost 0 bases, with 15 bases between them. Germline V CDR1 and CDR2: MNHEY, SVGAGI. The CDR3 coding sequence is TGTGCCAGCAGGACGAGGGGATCTAACTCCTACGAGCAGTACTTC. Translating it yields CASRTRGSNSYEQYF.

The chain has TRBV27 and TRBJ2-7; 8 bases fit TRBD2. The CDR3 has 14 residues. CDR1 is MNHEY and CDR2 is SMNVEV in the germline V gene (reference sequence). J lost 4 bases, V lost 0 bases, and 2 bases had no gene match. The CDR3 DNA is TGTGCCAGCAGTTTATCCGGGAGGGGATACGAGCAGTACTTC. Its protein product is CASSLSGRGYEQYF.

The rearrangement links TRBV29-1 to TRBJ2-5; D not certain. Trimming cost V 4 bases and J 5 bases, with 11 bases left between them. This CDR3 has 12 amino acids. Germline CDR1 and CDR2: SQVTM and ANQGSEA. CDR3 sequence (DNA): TGCAGCGTTGGGTTCTTAGGGGAGACCCAGTACTTC. Its protein product is CSVGFLGETQYF.

The chain is built from TRBV28 and TRBJ1-2, with 12 bases that match TRBD1. The trim removed 7 bases at V and 4 bases at J, leaving 7 bases unmatched. The CDR3 loop spans 15 amino acids. Looked up from germline, CDR1 is MDHEN and CDR2 is SYDVKM. CDR3 DNA: TGTGCCAGCACCATCTGGGACAGGGGGCCCTATGGCTACACCTTC. It is translated as CASTIWDRGPYGYTF.

This rearrangement joins TRBV7-3 to TRBJ2-3, with D possibly TRBD2 on 5 matching bases. The CDR3 totals 12 residues. V lost 3 bases and J 9 bases, leaving 10 bases between the germline ends. CDR1 and CDR2 from the germline V gene are SGHTA and FQGTGA. The CDR3 DNA follows: TGTGCCAGCAGCTTGGACTTGGGGACGCAGTATTTT. Residues: CASSLDLGTQYF.

The chain couples TRBV11-2 to TRBJ2-4; no definite D call. V lost 1 base, J lost 6 bases, and 7 bases lay in between. CDR3 length: 13 amino acids. CDR1 is SGHAT, CDR2 FQNNGV, per germline. CDR3 region: CASSLGPANIQYF. The CDR3 DNA sequence: TGTGCCAGCAGCTTAGGACCGGCAAACATTCAGTACTTC.

This clone appeared once. The CDR3 nucleotides read TGTGCCAGCAGTCGCCCGTCTAGCGGGAGTAATGAGCAGTTCTTC. Translating it yields CASSRPSSGSNEQFF. The chain couples TRBV27 to TRBJ2-1; 10 nucleotides match TRBD2. After removal of 5 bases from V and 7 bases from J, the junction contained 8 bases not matched to a gene. CDR1 and CDR2 from the germline V gene are MNHEY and SMNVEV (reference sequence). This CDR3 is built from 15 residues.

This chain links TRBV19 with TRBJ1-2; a possible D gene is TRBD1 (6 bases). CDR1 and CDR2 (germline): LNHDA, SQIVND (reference sequence). This CDR3 has 15 residues. The V gene lost 9 bases and the J gene lost 7 bases, with 24 bases spanning the gap. This CDR3 is CASKRTVNPGFGYTF. CDR3 nucleotide sequence: TGTGCCAGCAAACGGACAGTCAACCCCGGGTTTGGCTACACCTTC.